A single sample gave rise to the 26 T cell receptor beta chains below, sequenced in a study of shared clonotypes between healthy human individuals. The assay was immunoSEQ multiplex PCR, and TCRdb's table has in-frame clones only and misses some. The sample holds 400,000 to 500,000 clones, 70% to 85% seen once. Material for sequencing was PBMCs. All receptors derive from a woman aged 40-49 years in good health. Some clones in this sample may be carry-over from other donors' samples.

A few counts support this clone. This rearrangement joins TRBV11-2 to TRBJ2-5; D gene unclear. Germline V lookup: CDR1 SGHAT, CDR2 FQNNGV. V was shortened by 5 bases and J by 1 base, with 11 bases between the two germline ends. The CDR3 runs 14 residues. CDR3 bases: TGTGCCAGCAGCCCCGGACGCCTCCAAGAGACCCAGTACTTC. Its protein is CASSPGRLQETQYF.

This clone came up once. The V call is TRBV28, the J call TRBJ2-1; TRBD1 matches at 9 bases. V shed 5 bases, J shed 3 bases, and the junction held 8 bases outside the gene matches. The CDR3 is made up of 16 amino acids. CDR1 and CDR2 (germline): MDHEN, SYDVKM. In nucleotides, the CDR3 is TGTGCCAGCAGTCCACGGGGGGACAGGGTCTACAATGAGCAGTTCTTC. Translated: CASSPRGDRVYNEQFF. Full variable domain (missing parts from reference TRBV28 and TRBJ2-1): DVKVTQSSRYLVKRTGEKVFLECVQDMDHENMFWYRQDPGLGLRLIYFSYDVKMKEKGDIPEGYSVSREKKERFSLILESASTNQTSMYLCASSPRGDRVYNEQFFGPGTRLTVL.

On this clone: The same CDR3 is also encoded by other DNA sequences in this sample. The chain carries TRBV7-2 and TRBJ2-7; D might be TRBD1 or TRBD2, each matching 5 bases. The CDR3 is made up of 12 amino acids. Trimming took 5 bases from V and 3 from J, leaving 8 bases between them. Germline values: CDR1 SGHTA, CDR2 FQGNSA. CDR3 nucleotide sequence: TGTGCCAGCAGCCGGGACGGCTACGAGCAGTACTTC. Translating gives CASSRDGYEQYF. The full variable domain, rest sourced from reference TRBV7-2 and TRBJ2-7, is GAGVSQSPSNKVTEKGKDVELRCDPISGHTALYWYRQSLGQGLEFLIYFQGNSAPDKSGLPSDRFSAERTGGSVSTLTIQRTQQEDSAVYLCASSRDGYEQYFGPGTRLTVT.

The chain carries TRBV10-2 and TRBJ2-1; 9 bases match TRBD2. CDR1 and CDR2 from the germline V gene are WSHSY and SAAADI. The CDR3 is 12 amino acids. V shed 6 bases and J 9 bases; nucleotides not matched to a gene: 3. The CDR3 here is CASRLAGIEQFF. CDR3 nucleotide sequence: TGCGCCAGCAGGCTAGCGGGAATTGAGCAGTTCTTC.

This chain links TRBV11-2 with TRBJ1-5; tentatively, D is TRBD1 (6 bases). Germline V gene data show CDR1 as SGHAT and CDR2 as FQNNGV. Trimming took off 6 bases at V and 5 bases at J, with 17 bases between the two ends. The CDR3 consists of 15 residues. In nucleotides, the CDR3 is TGTGCCAGCAGTTCCACTCGGGACACTTATCAGCCCCAGCATTTT. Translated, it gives CASSSTRDTYQPQHF.

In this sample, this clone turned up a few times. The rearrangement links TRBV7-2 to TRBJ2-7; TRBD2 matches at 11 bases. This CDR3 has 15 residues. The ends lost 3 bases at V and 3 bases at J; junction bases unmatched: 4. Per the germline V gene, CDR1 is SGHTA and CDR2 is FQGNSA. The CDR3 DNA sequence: TGTGCCAGCAGCTTTTTGACTAGCGGGAACTACGAGCAGTACTTC. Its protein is CASSFLTSGNYEQYF.

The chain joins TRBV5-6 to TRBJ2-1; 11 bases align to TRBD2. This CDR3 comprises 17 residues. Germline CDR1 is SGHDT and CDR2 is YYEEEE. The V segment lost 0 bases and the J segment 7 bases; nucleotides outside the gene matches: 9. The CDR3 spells CASSLAGLPSGGNEQFF. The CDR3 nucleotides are TGTGCCAGCAGCTTGGCCGGTTTGCCTAGCGGGGGGAATGAGCAGTTCTTC. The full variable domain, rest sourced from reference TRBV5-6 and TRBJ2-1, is DAGVTQSPTHLIKTRGQQVTLRCSPKSGHDTVSWYQQALGQGPQFIFQYYEEEERQRGNFPDRFSGHQFPNYSSELNVNALLLGDSALYLCASSLAGLPSGGNEQFFGPGTRLTVL.

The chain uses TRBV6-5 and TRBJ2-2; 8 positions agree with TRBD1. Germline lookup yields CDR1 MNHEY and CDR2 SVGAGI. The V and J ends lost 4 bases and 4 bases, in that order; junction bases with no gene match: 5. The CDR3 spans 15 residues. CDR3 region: CASSSAGGRTGELFF. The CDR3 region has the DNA TGTGCCAGCAGTTCAGCAGGGGGCCGCACCGGGGAGCTGTTTTTT.

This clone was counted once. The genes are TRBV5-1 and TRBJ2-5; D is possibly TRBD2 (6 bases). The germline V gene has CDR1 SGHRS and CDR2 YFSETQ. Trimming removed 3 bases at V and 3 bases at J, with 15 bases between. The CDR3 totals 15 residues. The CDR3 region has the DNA TGCGCCAGCAGCTGGTTTAGTAGGAGGGAAGAGACCCAGTACTTC. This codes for CASSWFSRREETQYF.

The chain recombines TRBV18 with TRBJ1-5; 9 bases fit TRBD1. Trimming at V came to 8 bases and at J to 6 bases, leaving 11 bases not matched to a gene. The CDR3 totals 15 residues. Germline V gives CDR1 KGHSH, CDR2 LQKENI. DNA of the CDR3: TGTGCCAGCAACAGGGGGCGGGAATATGGTCAGCCCCAGCATTTT. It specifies CASNRGREYGQPQHF.

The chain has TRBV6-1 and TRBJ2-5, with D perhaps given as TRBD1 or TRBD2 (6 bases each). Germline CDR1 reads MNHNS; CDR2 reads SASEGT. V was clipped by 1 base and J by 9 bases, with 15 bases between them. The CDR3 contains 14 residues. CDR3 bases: TGTGCCAGCAGTGAAGGGGGGGCTAGTGGGGCCCAGTACTTC. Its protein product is CASSEGGASGAQYF.

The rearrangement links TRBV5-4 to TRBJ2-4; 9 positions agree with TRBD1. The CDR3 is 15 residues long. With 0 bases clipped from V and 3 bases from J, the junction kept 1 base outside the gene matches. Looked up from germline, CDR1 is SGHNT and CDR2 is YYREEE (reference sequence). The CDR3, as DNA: TGTGCCAGCAGCTTGGGGACAGGGGTCAAAAACATTCAGTACTTC. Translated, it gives CASSLGTGVKNIQYF.

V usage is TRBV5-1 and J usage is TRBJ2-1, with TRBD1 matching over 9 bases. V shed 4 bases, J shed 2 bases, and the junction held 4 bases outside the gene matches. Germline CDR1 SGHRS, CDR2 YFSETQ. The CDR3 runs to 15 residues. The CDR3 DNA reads TGCGCCAGCAGCATAGGACAGGGGCCCTACAATGAGCAGTTCTTC. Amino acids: CASSIGQGPYNEQFF.

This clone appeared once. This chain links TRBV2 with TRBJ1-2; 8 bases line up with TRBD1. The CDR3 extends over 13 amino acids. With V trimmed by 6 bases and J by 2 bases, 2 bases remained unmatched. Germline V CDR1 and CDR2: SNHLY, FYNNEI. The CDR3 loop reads CASRGDRNYGYTF. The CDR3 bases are TGTGCCAGCAGAGGGGACAGGAACTATGGCTACACCTTC.

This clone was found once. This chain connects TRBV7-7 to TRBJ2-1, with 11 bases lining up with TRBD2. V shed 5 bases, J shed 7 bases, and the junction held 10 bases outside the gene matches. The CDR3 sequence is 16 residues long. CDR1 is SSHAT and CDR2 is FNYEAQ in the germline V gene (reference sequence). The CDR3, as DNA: TGTGCCAGCAGCCCCTTAGCGGGAGGGCCTGGGAATGAGCAGTTCTTC. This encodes CASSPLAGGPGNEQFF.

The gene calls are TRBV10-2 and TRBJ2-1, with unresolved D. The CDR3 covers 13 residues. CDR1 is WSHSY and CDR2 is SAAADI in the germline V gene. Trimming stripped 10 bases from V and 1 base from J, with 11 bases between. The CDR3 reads CAISAQSYNEQFF. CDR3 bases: TGCGCCATCTCAGCCCAATCCTACAATGAGCAGTTCTTC.

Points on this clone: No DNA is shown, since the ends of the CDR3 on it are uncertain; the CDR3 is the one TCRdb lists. The CDR3 reads CASSFLADPNYGYTF. The chain combines TRBV27 with TRBJ1-2; TRBD1 is taken as the D call from the table, unchecked against the DNA. 15 amino acids form the CDR3, both terminal residues included. Germline lookup yields CDR1 MNHEY and CDR2 SMNVEV (reference sequence).

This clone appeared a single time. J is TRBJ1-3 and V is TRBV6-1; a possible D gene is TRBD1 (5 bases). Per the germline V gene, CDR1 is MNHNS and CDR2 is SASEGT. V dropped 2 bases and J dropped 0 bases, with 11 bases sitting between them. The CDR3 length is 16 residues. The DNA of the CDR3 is TGTGCCAGCAGTGAACTGCGCGGGGGCTCTGGAAACACCATATATTTT. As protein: CASSELRGGSGNTIYF.

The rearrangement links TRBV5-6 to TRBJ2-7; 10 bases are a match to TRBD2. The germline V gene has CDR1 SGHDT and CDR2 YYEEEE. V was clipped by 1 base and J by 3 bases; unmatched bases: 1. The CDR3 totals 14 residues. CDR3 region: CASSLSSGGYEQYF. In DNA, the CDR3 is TGTGCCAGCAGCTTGTCTAGCGGGGGCTACGAGCAGTACTTC.

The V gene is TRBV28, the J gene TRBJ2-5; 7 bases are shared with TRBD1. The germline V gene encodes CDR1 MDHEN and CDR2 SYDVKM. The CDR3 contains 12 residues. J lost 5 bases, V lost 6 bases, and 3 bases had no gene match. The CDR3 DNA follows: TGTGCCAGCAGGACAGGGTTGGAGACCCAGTACTTC. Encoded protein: CASRTGLETQYF.

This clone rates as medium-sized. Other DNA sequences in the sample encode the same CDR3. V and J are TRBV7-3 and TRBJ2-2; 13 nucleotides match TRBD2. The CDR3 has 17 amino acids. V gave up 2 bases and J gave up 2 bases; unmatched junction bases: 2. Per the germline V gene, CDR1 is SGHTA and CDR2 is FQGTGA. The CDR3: CASSLPGLAGNTGELFF. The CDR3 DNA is TGTGCCAGCAGCTTACCGGGACTAGCGGGAAACACCGGGGAGCTGTTTTTT.

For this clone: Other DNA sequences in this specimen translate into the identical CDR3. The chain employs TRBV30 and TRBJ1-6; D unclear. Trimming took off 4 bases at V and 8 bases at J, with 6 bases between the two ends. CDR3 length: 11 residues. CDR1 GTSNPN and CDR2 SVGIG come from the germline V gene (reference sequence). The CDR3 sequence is CAWNGDSPLHF. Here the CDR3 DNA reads TGTGCCTGGAATGGCGATTCACCCCTCCACTTT.

CDR3 nucleotide sequence: TGTGCCAGCAGCGTAGTAGACAGGGCCCCCACCGGGGAGCTGTTTTTT. Encoded protein: CASSVVDRAPTGELFF. The V gene is TRBV9, the J gene TRBJ2-2; 7 positions match TRBD1. Germline V gene data show CDR1 as SGDLS and CDR2 as YYNGEE. The CDR3 has 16 residues. V gave up 0 bases and J gave up 4 bases; unmatched junction bases: 6.

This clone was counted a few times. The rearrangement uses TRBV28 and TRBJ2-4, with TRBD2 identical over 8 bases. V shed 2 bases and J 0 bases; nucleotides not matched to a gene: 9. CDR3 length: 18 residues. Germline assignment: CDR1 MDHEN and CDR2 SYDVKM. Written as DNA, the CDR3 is TGTGCCAGCAGTTTACTTAGCGGGATCTCCGTAGCCAAAAACATTCAGTACTTC. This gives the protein CASSLLSGISVAKNIQYF.

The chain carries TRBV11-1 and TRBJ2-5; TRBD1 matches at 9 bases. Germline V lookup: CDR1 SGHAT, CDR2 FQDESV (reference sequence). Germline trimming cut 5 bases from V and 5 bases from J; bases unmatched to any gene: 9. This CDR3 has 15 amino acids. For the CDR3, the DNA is TGTGCCAGCAGCATCGGACAGGGGCGCAGGGAGACCCAGTACTTC. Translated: CASSIGQGRRETQYF.

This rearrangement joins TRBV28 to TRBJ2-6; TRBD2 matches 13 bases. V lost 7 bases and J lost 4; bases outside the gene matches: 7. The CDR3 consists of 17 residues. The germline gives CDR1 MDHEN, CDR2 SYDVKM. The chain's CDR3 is CASIALAGGRGANVLTF. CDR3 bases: TGTGCCAGCATCGCACTAGCGGGAGGGCGAGGGGCCAACGTCCTGACTTTC.